This is a list of T cell receptor beta chains from one sample in a study of cytomegalovirus exposure and HLA in healthy donors. Libraries were prepared by immunoSEQ multiplex PCR; TCRdb keeps only in-frame clonotypes and omits some of them. Of fewer than 200,000 clones in the sample, around 74% are singletons; the top ten hold approximately 1.4%. Sequencing was carried out using PBMCs. These receptors all come from a man younger than 30 in good health and CMV-seronegative. CDR3s include the opening cysteine and the closing phenylalanine or tryptophan. Fields, in order: clone size, J gene, D gene, V gene, CDR3 protein, CDR3 DNA. D genes are given only for firm matches. Clone size is given for some rows only: seen once, a few or many times, or a class if the clone is expanded.

size: .
J: TRBJ2-1
D: TRBD2
V: TRBV28
CDR3: CASTLGEGNEQFF
DNA: TGTGCCAGCACACTGGGGGAGGGAAATGAGCAGTTCTTC

size: .
J: TRBJ2-2
D: TRBD2
V: TRBV27
CDR3: CASSLAGVTTGELFF
DNA: TGTGCCAGCAGTTTAGCGGGGGTGACCACCGGGGAGCTGTTTTTT

size: .
J: TRBJ1-5
D: .
V: TRBV19
CDR3: CASSLSWGEPQHF
DNA: TGTGCCAGTAGTCTCTCGTGGGGGGAGCCCCAGCATTTT

size: .
J: TRBJ2-7
D: TRBD1
V: TRBV28
CDR3: CASNTGGSSEQYF
DNA: TGTGCCAGCAATACAGGGGGATCGTCCGAGCAGTACTTC

size: few
J: TRBJ2-6
D: .
V: TRBV11-2
CDR3: CASSLVAGANVLTF
DNA: TGTGCCAGCAGCTTAGTAGCTGGGGCCAACGTCCTGACTTTC

size: .
J: TRBJ2-7
D: .
V: TRBV9
CDR3: CASSVGLQGDEQYF
DNA: TGTGCCAGCAGCGTGGGATTACAGGGCGACGAGCAGTACTTC

size: few
J: TRBJ2-1
D: TRBD2
V: TRBV5-1
CDR3: CASSLTTSGSWNEQFF
DNA: TGCGCCAGCAGCTTGACGACTAGCGGGAGTTGGAATGAGCAGTTCTTC

size: .
J: TRBJ1-5
D: TRBD1
V: TRBV10-3
CDR3: CATGLSYRGNNQPQHF
DNA: TGTGCCACCGGACTGTCGTACAGGGGTAACAATCAGCCCCAGCATTTT

size: few
J: TRBJ1-2
D: TRBD1
V: TRBV18
CDR3: CASSPRGRDGGYTF
DNA: TGTGCCAGCTCACCAAGGGGGCGAGACGGTGGCTACACCTTC

size: .
J: TRBJ2-3
D: .
V: TRBV5-6
CDR3: CASSSPATAGTQYF
DNA: TGTGCCAGCAGCTCCCCAGCGACAGCGGGTACGCAGTATTTT

size: few
J: TRBJ2-3
D: TRBD2
V: TRBV5-1
CDR3: CASSLGTSGSTDTQYF
DNA: TGCGCCAGCAGCTTAGGGACTAGCGGTAGCACAGATACGCAGTATTTT

size: .
J: TRBJ2-7
D: .
V: TRBV7-2
CDR3: CASSPDGGGSPYEQYF
DNA: TGTGCCAGCAGCCCCGATGGGGGAGGTTCCCCCTACGAGCAGTACTTC

size: .
J: TRBJ2-7
D: .
V: TRBV9
CDR3: CASNPGSRSYEQYF
DNA: TGTGCCAGCAACCCTGGCTCTCGCTCCTACGAGCAGTACTTC

size: .
J: TRBJ2-2
D: TRBD1
V: TRBV25-1
CDR3: CASSGTGDTGELFF
DNA: TGTGCCAGCAGCGGGACAGGAGACACCGGGGAGCTGTTTTTT